The present T cell receptor (beta chain) was sequenced within a study of blood T cell repertoires in COVID-19. Overall study context: PBMCs, B-cell-depleted T cells, or T cells provided the cDNA or gDNA that made up the material.

V dropped 0 bases and J dropped 6 bases, with 8 bases sitting between them. The CDR3 extends over 13 amino acids. The germline CDR1 and CDR2 sequences are MNHEY and SVGEGT. In the study's own analysis: Amplified reference gene primers provided the basis for estimating nucleated cell counts. Assay: immunoSEQ multiplex PCR; the TCRdb copy retains only in-frame clones and omits some. D and trimming come from the DNA, and the V and J calls and clone size come from that table. The data show under 250,000 clones, approximately 90% seen once. In terms of age and location, participants ranged from roughly 18 to 90 years and lived in about 25 US areas.

The chain carries TRBV6-2 or TRBV6-3 and TRBJ1-2, with D hard to call. The receptor comes from a man aged 25-45 years who had recovered from COVID-19. Sequenced sample: PBMCs or T cells enriched from blood (not recorded which). Here the CDR3 reads CASSYSFYDGYTF. The CDR3 nucleotides are TGTGCCAGCAGTTACTCTTTCTACGATGGCTACACCTTC.